Below, one T cell receptor (beta chain) is given with its context. The sample belongs to a study of blood T cell repertoires in COVID-19. Across the study: The United States, Italy and Spain were the sources of the acute and convalescent COVID-19 samples. PBMCs, B-cell-depleted T cells, or T cells provided the cDNA or gDNA that made up the material.

The protocol was immunoSEQ multiplex PCR, while the TCRdb copy is restricted to in-frame clones and leaves out a portion. The profile covers nearly 60,000 clones, with 85% appearing a single time and roughly 4.7% taken by the ten largest. The CDR3 spans 15 residues. Trimming at V came to 5 bases and at J to 2 bases, leaving 7 bases not matched to a gene. Per germline, CDR1 MNHEY and CDR2 SMNVEV (reference sequence). The rearrangement joins TRBV27 to TRBJ2-5; 8 bases align to TRBD1. Sequencing was done on a sample of peripheral blood. The sequence came from a man aged 35 to 55 with active COVID-19. CDR3: CASSPRQGRQETQYF. The CDR3 DNA reads TGTGCCAGCAGTCCGAGACAGGGGCGACAAGAGACCCAGTACTTC.